This TCR beta chain was recovered during a study of cytomegalovirus exposure and HLA in healthy donors. Study-wide points: The tendency of first-cohort TCR clusters to co-occur in the 120 validation repertoires was identified by a subsequent analysis. According to reports, the classifier identified cytomegalovirus status with high specificity and sensitivity. The listing of 150 to 200 TCR beta chains classed them as cytomegalovirus-associated. While the bulk of TCR sequences proved rare, some public TCRs turned up in many donors.

This clone was picked up one time. The antigen is not known. TCRdb keeps only in-frame clones here, not all; method: immunoSEQ multiplex PCR. This table has 220,000 or so clones, approximately 80% appearing once. The receptor comes from a woman aged 25-40 years in good health and CMV-seropositive. Sequenced input: PBMCs.

CDR3 in DNA: TGTGCCAGCAGCGACGGGGTGCGCTACACCTTC. Translation: CASSDGVRYTF. The chain uses TRBV7-9 and TRBJ1-2; D is ambiguous. CDR1 SEHNR and CDR2 FQNEAQ come from the germline V gene (reference sequence). The CDR3 runs to 11 residues. With 5 bases removed from V and 9 bases from J, the gap between germline ends came to 10 bases.